The clone carrying this T cell receptor beta chain is classed as medium-sized. Its antigen is unknown. The record originates from a study of T cells in Graves' hyperthyroidism and ophthalmopathy. Regarding the study as a whole: Blood held most thyroid clonotypes expanded above 0.001 frequency.

Amplified TCR beta CDR3 regions came from RNA transcripts. RT-PCR in the first round (using the HTBI primer set) targeted the TCR CDR3. MiXCR was run by TCRdb on the multiplex PCR reads, yielding one entry per CDR3 protein. Of 35,000 to 45,000 distinct CDR3 sequences listed, approximately 50% were seen once; the top ten hold roughly 6.2%. The CDR3 sequence is 16 residues long. V lost 5 bases, J lost 4 bases, and 11 bases stayed unmatched. The V gene's germline CDR1 is SEHNR and CDR2 FQNEAQ (reference sequence). The sample comprised blood. This chain connects TRBV7-9 to TRBJ2-5; 9 nucleotides align to TRBD2. This receptor was obtained from a woman aged 45-60 years with Graves' hyperthyroidism that later progressed to Graves' ophthalmopathy. In DNA form, the CDR3 reads TGTGCCAGCAGCAGTTCCCTAGCGGGATCAGGAGAGACCCAGTACTTC. Encoded protein: CASSSSLAGSGETQYF. Combining the CDR3 with reference TRBV7-9 and TRBJ2-5 gives the whole variable domain DTGVSQNPRHKITKRGQNVTFRCDPISEHNRLYWYRQTLGQGPEFLTYFQNEAQLEKSRLLSDRFSAERPKGSFSTLEIQRTEQGDSAMYLCASSSSLAGSGETQYFGPGTRLLVL.